This T cell receptor (beta chain) was identified in a study of blood T cell repertoires in COVID-19 (dated by TCRdb to 2018 to 2020). Looking at the study overall: Samples covering the acute and convalescent phases of COVID-19 were provided by collaborators in the United States, Italy and Spain. The material from the prospective study consisted of cDNA or gDNA derived from T cells, B-cell-depleted T cells, or PBMCs. Deeply sampled blood TCRbeta repertoires from subjects exposed to, actively infected with, or recovered from COVID-19 were included in the dataset. The repertoires were released in a freely available public database meant as a resource for research on the immune response to SARS-CoV-2. Samples were obtained from the ongoing ImmuneRACE study (first 160 participants) and from some 1,300 subjects provided by 6 global collaborators. A de-identified subject ID, COVID-19 status, age in years and sex were almost always included in the sample metadata. HLA class I and class II types, where available, came from metadata supplied by the sample provider rather than from assay-based typing. What the study reported, not specific to this receptor: Clinical and demographic metadata were provided uncurated, with the amount varying by source and participant.

CDR1 is given as MNHEY and CDR2 as SVGAGI, both from the germline V gene. V has 7 bases trimmed and J has 4 bases trimmed; junction bases matching no gene number 9. The CDR3 sequence holds 14 residues, the cysteine and phenylalanine included. Only the CDR3 DNA is retained, 42 bases long and in frame from the first base. A remark on this clone: Its antigen has not been determined. No qualities accompany the bases; no much larger clone lies one base away.

The immunoSEQ Assay, a bias-controlled multiplex PCR, was used to amplify TCRbeta CDR3 regions from genomic DNA. Processing in the source paper ran as follows. The number of nucleated cells in each sample was estimated from the amplification of reference gene primers within the assay. Sequence reads were collapsed and filtered to measure the absolute abundance of every unique TCRbeta CDR3 rearrangement. Productive Simpson clonality was computed per sample as the square root of Simpson's diversity index over productive rearrangements. What TCRdb holds here is the immuneACCESS table cut down to in-frame rearrangements. Part of the clones is not present; checked against another copy, under half of the missing clones reflect an unresolved V gene, and the others are unexplained. V and J calls and clone size are copied from that table; D and trimming were computed from the DNA. Counted in this sample were roughly 440,000 clones; 88% of them appeared once. 10% to 15% of the sample goes to the ten largest clones.

One collaborating source in Seattle enrolled patients while the patients were actively infected and followed the patients over time throughout the course of disease. The collaborating institutions used their own protocols to collect whole blood in K2EDTA tubes. Collaborator samples were shipped for TCRbeta analysis as frozen whole blood, isolated PBMCs, or DNA extracted from either sample type. Sequencing was performed on peripheral blood. The receptor's source is a woman in her fifties or sixties with COVID-19, enrolled during active disease. The V and J segments used are TRBV6-5 and TRBJ1-2, with 7 middle bases fitting TRBD1. The CDR3 is CASTRTGVIYGYTF. At the DNA level, the sequence is TGTGCCAGCACTAGGACAGGCGTCATCTATGGCTACACCTTC.